These 9 T cell receptor beta chains were all obtained from the same sample, sequenced in a study of early T cells in non-severe SARS-CoV-2 infection (dated by TCRdb to about 2021). Libraries were constructed by 5' RACE. TCRdb lists the instrument as NextSeq 500. Starting from the raw public reads, TCRdb applied fastp trimming at Q25, assembled clones with MiXCR and retained in-frame beta chains. CDR3 protein sequences are deduplicated, and each keeps its most common genes and DNA. Here the sample has tens of thousands of distinct CDR3 sequences; more than 3.5% occur a single time. In total, the top ten clones hold 7.8% of the sample. Material: whole blood. The receptors stem from an adult who was a healthcare worker with PCR-confirmed SARS-CoV-2 infection or an uninfected control (not recorded which).

In this sample, this clonotype turned up many times. This sequence joins TRBV6-1 and TRBJ2-7, with no clear D. This CDR3 is 12 amino acids long. In germline, CDR1 is MNHNS, CDR2 SASEGT. Between the trimmed V and J ends, which lost 10 bases and 3 bases, there was a span of 13 bases. The CDR3 coding sequence is TGTGCCATCCGGAACGGCATCTACGAGCAGTACTTC. Encoded protein: CAIRNGIYEQYF.

J is TRBJ2-6 and V is TRBV29-1; D is undetermined. CDR3 length: 14 amino acids. Germline V lookup: CDR1 SQVTM, CDR2 ANQGSEA. V dropped 3 bases and J dropped 4 bases, with 10 bases sitting between them. As DNA, the CDR3 is TGCAGCGTTGATCATCCATCCGGGGCCAACGTCCTGACTTTC. Translated, it gives CSVDHPSGANVLTF.

This clonotype was recorded at least ten times. The rearrangement uses TRBV5-1 and TRBJ2-7; D remains ambiguous. The CDR3 runs to 13 residues. Germline V CDR1 and CDR2: SGHRS, YFSETQ. Trimming took off 0 bases at V and 6 bases at J, with 10 bases between the two ends. In DNA form, the CDR3 reads TGCGCCAGCAGCTTGGGACCAGAAAGCGAGCAGTACTTC. Translation gives CASSLGPESEQYF.

This clonotype was found many times. This chain joins TRBV7-9 and TRBJ2-7; TRBD1 matches at 7 bases. Germline V gene data show CDR1 as SEHNR and CDR2 as FQNEAQ (reference sequence). Trimming at V came to 5 bases and at J to 5 bases, leaving 9 bases not matched to a gene. CDR3 length equals 14 residues. The CDR3 nucleotides are TGTGCCAGCAGCCTTCGACAGGGTAGCGACGAGCAGTACTTC. It translates to CASSLRQGSDEQYF. Variable domain in full (rest from reference TRBV7-9 and TRBJ2-7): DTGVSQNPRHKITKRGQNVTFRCDPISEHNRLYWYRQTLGQGPEFLTYFQNEAQLEKSRLLSDRFSAERPKGSFSTLEIQRTEQGDSAMYLCASSLRQGSDEQYFGPGTRLTVT.

In this sample, this clonotype turned up a few times. The chain joins TRBV6-5 to TRBJ2-2; D perhaps matches TRBD1 (6 bases). V lost 11 bases to trimming and J lost 0 bases, with 13 bases between them. Germline V gene lookup returns CDR1 MNHEY and CDR2 SVGAGI. This CDR3 is built from 14 residues. The CDR3 protein is CACTGTSNTGELFF. The CDR3 nucleotides read TGTGCCTGCACGGGGACATCGAACACCGGGGAGCTGTTTTTT.

This clonotype has more than one count but fewer than ten. This could be a read error, since a much larger clone is one nucleotide away. V gene TRBV20-1 combines with J gene TRBJ2-7; D possibly corresponds to TRBD2 (5 bases). Per the germline V gene, CDR1 is DFQATT and CDR2 is SNEGSKA (reference sequence). The CDR3 is 13 residues long. The CDR3 here is CSPSRRIDYDQYF. Written as DNA, the CDR3 is TGCAGCCCCAGCCGGAGGATCGACTACGATCAGTACTTC.

This chain uses TRBV10-3 with TRBJ1-1; TRBD1 agrees at 8 bases. The CDR3 is made up of 14 amino acids. The germline gives CDR1 ENHRY, CDR2 SYGVKD. J was trimmed by 1 base and V by 2 bases; bases with no gene match: 0. The CDR3 bases are TGTGCCATCAGTGAGGACAGGGGGAACACTGAAGCTTTCTTT. It codes for CAISEDRGNTEAFF.

This clonotype was detected once. This rearrangement joins TRBV6-2 or TRBV6-3 to TRBJ2-1; no clear D. CDR1 and CDR2 (germline): MNHEY, SVGEGT. CDR3 length: 14 residues. V was pared by 7 bases and J by 9 bases, with 19 bases between. CDR3 sequence reads: CASTLRLRRGEQFF. CDR3 bases: TGTGCCAGCACCCTCAGGTTAAGGCGTGGTGAGCAGTTCTTC.

This clonotype was seen repeatedly, ten times or more. The chain carries TRBV12-3 or TRBV12-4 and TRBJ2-7; 7 positions match TRBD1. The V segment lost 5 bases and the J segment 5 bases; nucleotides outside the gene matches: 15. The CDR3 spans 16 residues. The CDR3 DNA reads TGTGCCAGCAGTCAACACGTGGGGACAGCTGGGGACGAGCAGTACTTC. Amino acid sequence: CASSQHVGTAGDEQYF.